This T cell receptor (beta chain) was identified during a study of blood T cell repertoires in COVID-19. Clones were sequenced by immunoSEQ multiplex PCR, and TCRdb holds only the in-frame ones, with some missing. The sample includes about 16,000 clones, less than 90% of them seen just once. This CDR3 is built from 14 residues. Germline V lookup: CDR1 SGDLS, CDR2 YYNGEE. A remark on this clone: A junction boundary mismatches the germline segment, possibly from a read error.

The receptor comes from a woman at least 80 years old with COVID-19, enrolled during active disease. Specimen: peripheral blood. The chain joins TRBV9 to TRBJ2-3, with 9 bases lining up with TRBD2. The chain's CDR3 is CASSVAGVADTQYF. The CDR3 DNA reads as TGTGCCAGCAGTGTAGCGGGAGTCGCAGATACGCAGTATTTT.